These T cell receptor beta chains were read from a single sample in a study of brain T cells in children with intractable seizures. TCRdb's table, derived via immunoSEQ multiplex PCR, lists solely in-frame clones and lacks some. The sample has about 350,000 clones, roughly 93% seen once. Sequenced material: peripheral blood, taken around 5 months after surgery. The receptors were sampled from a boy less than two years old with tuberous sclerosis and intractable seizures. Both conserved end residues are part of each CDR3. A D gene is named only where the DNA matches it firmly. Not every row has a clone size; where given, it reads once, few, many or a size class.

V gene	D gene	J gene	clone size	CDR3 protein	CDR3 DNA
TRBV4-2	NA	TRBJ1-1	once	CASSQVLPTEAFF	TGTGCCAGCAGCCAAGTCTTGCCGACTGAAGCTTTCTTT
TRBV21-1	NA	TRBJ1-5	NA	CASSKDFRGGNQPQHF	TGTGCCAGCAGCAAAGACTTTAGGGGGGGCAATCAGCCCCAGCATTTT
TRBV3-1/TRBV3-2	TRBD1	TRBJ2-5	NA	CASSHPLTGGGETQYF	TGTGCCAGCAGCCACCCACTTACAGGGGGCGGTGAGACCCAGTACTTC
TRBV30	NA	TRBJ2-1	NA	CAWSIGGSNEQFF	TGTGCCTGGAGTATCGGTGGGAGTAATGAGCAGTTCTTC
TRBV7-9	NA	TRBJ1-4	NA	CASSDGQSNEKLFF	TGTGCCAGCAGCGACGGACAGTCTAATGAAAAACTGTTTTTT
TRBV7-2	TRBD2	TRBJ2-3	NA	CASSLDGLAADTQYF	TGTGCCAGCAGCTTAGACGGACTAGCGGCAGATACGCAGTATTTT
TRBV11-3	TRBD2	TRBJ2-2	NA	CASSLGLATVGELFF	TGTGCCAGCAGCTTAGGACTAGCCACCGTCGGGGAGCTGTTTTTT
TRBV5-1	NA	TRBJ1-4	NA	CASSLGHLSFNEKLFF	TGCGCCAGCAGCTTGGGCCATTTGAGCTTTAATGAAAAACTGTTTTTT
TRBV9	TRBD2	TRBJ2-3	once	CASSVDRAGGTDTQYF	TGTGCCAGCAGCGTAGACAGAGCGGGAGGGACAGATACGCAGTATTTT
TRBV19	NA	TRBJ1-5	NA	CASSIGGYNQPQHF	TGTGCCAGTAGTATCGGGGGATACAATCAGCCCCAGCATTTT
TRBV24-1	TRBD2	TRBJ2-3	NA	CATSDSLAGFKDTQYF	TGTGCCACCAGTGATTCCCTAGCGGGATTCAAGGATACGCAGTATTTT
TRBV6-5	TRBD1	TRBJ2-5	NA	CASHRDRVWGTQYF	TGTGCCAGCCACCGGGACAGGGTATGGGGGACCCAGTACTTC
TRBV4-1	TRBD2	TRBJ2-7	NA	CASSHSRLAERGEQYF	TGCGCCAGCAGCCACTCACGACTAGCGGAGAGGGGCGAGCAGTACTTC
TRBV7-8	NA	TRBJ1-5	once	CASSLLIFSNQPQHF	TGTGCCAGCAGCTTATTGATCTTCAGCAATCAGCCCCAGCATTTT
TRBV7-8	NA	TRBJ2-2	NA	CASSTRTDRTGELFF	TGTGCCAGCAGCACTAGGACGGACAGAACCGGGGAGCTGTTTTTT
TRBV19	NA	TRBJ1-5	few	CASSIRQNQPQHF	TGTGCCAGTAGTATCCGTCAGAATCAGCCCCAGCATTTT
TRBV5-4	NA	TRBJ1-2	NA	CASSFRGQDSGYTF	TGTGCCAGCAGCTTCAGGGGCCAGGATAGCGGCTACACCTTC
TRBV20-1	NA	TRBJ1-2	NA	CSAAKNYGYTF	TGCAGTGCAGCAAAAAACTATGGCTACACCTTC
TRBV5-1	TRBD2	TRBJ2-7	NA	CASSLFTSETYEQYF	TGCGCCAGCAGCTTGTTCACTAGCGAAACCTACGAGCAGTACTTC
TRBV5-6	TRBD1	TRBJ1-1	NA	CASSPRVRDRGPAEAFF	TGTGCCAGCAGCCCCCGTGTTAGGGACAGGGGGCCGGCTGAAGCTTTCTTT
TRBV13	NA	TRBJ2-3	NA	CASSEGAGLGTDTQYF	TGTGCCAGCAGCGAAGGCGCGGGCCTTGGGACAGATACGCAGTATTTT
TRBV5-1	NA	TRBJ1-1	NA	CASSLPAAEAFF	TGCGCCAGCAGCCTACCGGCGGCTGAAGCTTTCTTT
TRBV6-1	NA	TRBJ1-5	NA	CASSDGRQPQHF	TGTGCCAGCAGTGACGGACGTCAGCCCCAGCATTTT
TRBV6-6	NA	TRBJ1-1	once	CASSYGNLNTEAFF	TGTGCCAGCAGTTACGGAAACCTGAACACTGAAGCTTTCTTT
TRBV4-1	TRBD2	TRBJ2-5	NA	CASSPKSGLAGETQYF	TGCGCCAGCAGCCCGAAATCGGGCCTAGCGGGAGAGACCCAGTACTTC
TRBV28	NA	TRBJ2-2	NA	CASREPGTANTGELFF	TGTGCCAGCAGAGAACCCGGGACGGCGAACACCGGGGAGCTGTTTTTT
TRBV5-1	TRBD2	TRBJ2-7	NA	CASSSVSGGGSYEQYF	TGCGCCAGCAGTTCAGTCTCTGGCGGGGGTTCCTACGAGCAGTACTTC
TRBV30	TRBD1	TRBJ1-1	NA	CAWSAGQENTEAFF	TGTGCCTGGAGTGCAGGACAGGAGAACACTGAAGCTTTCTTT
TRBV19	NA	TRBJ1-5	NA	CASTTDSNQPQHF	TGTGCCAGTACGACGGATAGCAATCAGCCCCAGCATTTT
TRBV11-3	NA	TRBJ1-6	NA	CANRSGAPYNSPLHF	TGTGCCAACAGGTCGGGGGCTCCATATAATTCACCCCTCCACTTT
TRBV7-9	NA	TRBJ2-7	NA	CASSLALYEQYF	TGTGCCAGCAGCTTAGCGCTCTACGAGCAGTACTTC
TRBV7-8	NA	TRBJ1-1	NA	CASSLVGGTNTEAFF	TGTGCCAGCAGCTTAGTGGGGGGGACGAACACTGAAGCTTTCTTT
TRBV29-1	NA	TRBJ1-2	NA	CSVTPQGPNYGYTF	TGCAGCGTTACCCCGCAGGGTCCCAACTATGGCTACACCTTC
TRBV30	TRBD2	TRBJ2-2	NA	CAWTHPILSGRRELFF	TGTGCCTGGACCCATCCTATTCTGAGCGGGAGGAGGGAGCTGTTTTTT
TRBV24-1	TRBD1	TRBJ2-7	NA	CATSDPHRGEQYF	TGTGCCACCAGTGACCCACACAGGGGCGAGCAGTACTTC
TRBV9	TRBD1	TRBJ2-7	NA	CASSARAGTGHAYEQYF	TGTGCCAGCAGCGCGAGAGCTGGGACAGGGCATGCCTACGAGCAGTACTTC
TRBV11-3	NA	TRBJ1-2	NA	CASSLGGVGLKDYGYTF	TGTGCCAGCAGCTTGGGTGGCGTAGGCCTCAAGGACTATGGCTACACCTTC
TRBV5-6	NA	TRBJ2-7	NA	CASTPQDAGEQYF	TGTGCCAGCACCCCACAGGACGCGGGCGAGCAGTACTTC
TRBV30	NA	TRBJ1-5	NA	CAWSVRGHGQPQHF	TGTGCCTGGAGTGTTCGGGGGCATGGTCAGCCCCAGCATTTT
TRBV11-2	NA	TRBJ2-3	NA	CASSLEGGATQYF	TGTGCCAGCAGCTTAGAGGGGGGGGCCACGCAGTATTTT
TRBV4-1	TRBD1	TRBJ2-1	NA	CASSQDGTEDDEQFF	TGCGCCAGCAGCCAAGATGGGACAGAAGACGATGAGCAGTTCTTC
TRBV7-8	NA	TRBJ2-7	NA	CASSQDGTHYEQYF	TGTGCCAGCAGCCAAGACGGGACGCACTACGAGCAGTACTTC
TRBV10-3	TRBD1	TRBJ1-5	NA	CAISETGQVNQPQHF	TGTGCCATCAGTGAGACGGGACAGGTTAATCAGCCCCAGCATTTT
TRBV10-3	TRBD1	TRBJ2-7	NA	CAISDSGQGPYEQYF	TGTGCCATCAGTGACTCAGGACAGGGGCCCTACGAGCAGTACTTC
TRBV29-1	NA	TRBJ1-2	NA	CSVDQGLYGYTF	TGCAGCGTCGACCAGGGGCTGTATGGCTACACCTTC
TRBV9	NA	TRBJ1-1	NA	CASSVDWGFTEAFF	TGTGCCAGCAGCGTAGATTGGGGGTTCACTGAAGCTTTCTTT
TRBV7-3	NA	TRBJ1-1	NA	CASSTMGFGNPLNTEAFF	TGTGCCAGCAGTACAATGGGGTTCGGGAATCCTTTGAACACTGAAGCTTTCTTT
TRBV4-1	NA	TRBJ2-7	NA	CASSQGGISYEQYF	TGCGCCAGCAGCCAAGGGGGAATCTCCTACGAGCAGTACTTC
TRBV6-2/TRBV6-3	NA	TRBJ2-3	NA	CASSKPPGRGTDTQYF	TGTGCCAGCAGTAAGCCCCCTGGCAGGGGTACAGATACGCAGTATTTT
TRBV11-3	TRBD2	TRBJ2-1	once	CASSLGSGRYNEQFF	TGTGCCAGCAGCTTAGGCAGCGGGAGGTACAATGAGCAGTTCTTC
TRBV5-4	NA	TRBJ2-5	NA	CASSTDGFGTQYF	TGTGCCAGCAGTACCGACGGATTTGGAACCCAGTACTTC
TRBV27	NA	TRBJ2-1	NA	CASSLSPYNEQFF	TGTGCCAGCAGTTTATCGCCATACAATGAGCAGTTCTTC
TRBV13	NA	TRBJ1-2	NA	CASSPGYTF	TGTGCCAGCAGTCCTGGCTACACCTTC
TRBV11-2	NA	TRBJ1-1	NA	CASSLAVESVEAFF	TGTGCCAGCAGCTTAGCGGTGGAGAGTGTTGAAGCTTTCTTT
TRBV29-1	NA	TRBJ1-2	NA	CSVDGQGSYTF	TGCAGCGTTGATGGCCAGGGGTCCTACACCTTC